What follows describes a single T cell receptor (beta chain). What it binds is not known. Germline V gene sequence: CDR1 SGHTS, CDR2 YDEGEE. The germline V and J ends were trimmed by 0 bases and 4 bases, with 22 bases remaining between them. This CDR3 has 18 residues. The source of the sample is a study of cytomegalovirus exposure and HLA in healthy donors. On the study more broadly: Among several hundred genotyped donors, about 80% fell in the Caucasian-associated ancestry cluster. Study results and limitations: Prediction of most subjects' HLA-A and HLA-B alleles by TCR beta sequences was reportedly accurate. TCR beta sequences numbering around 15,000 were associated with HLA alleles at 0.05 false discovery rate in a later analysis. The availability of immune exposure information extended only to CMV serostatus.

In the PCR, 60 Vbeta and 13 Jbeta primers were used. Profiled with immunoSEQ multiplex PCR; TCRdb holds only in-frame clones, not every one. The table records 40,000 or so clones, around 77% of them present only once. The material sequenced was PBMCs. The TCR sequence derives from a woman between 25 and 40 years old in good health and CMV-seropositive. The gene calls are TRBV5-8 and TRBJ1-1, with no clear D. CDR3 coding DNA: TGTGCCAGCAGCTTGGCCCTCATCTACTCGGGATCGCGCACTGAAGCTTTCTTT. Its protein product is CASSLALIYSGSRTEAFF.